This T cell receptor (beta chain) is drawn from a study of blood T cells in healthy people across ages. Study-wide points: Observed TCR beta diversity per million T cells went down as age went up. This fall followed a roughly linear course with age.

The CDR3 contains 13 residues. Trimming removed 0 bases at V and 11 bases at J, with 11 bases between. Per the germline V gene, CDR1 is MGHRA and CDR2 is YSYEKL. With a J-beta primer mix and a sample-barcoded 5' primer, a second PCR ran about 7 to 12 cycles. TCRdb recomputed calls from the 5' RACE reads with MiXCR, one row per CDR3 protein. This sample carries 850,000 to 950,000 distinct CDR3 sequences, more than 25% of them seen once, and the ten largest clones take roughly 17%. Whenever a sample was processed, at least 6 million PBMCs were isolated. Comments on this clonotype: Its antigen is not known.

Material: blood. This chain connects TRBV4-1 to TRBJ1-5; D not certain. This receptor was identified in a woman of 80 years or more in good health. The DNA of the CDR3 is TGCGCCAGCAGCCAAGAACCAGCCCTGGCCCAGCATTTT. This sequence encodes CASSQEPALAQHF.